The 28 T cell receptor beta chains below come from one sample, sequenced in a study of T cell repertoires in cytomegalovirus infection (dated by TCRdb to between 2018 and 2021). The data were produced on an Illumina HiSeq 1500. TCRdb passed the public sequencing reads through fastp at Q25 and MiXCR, retaining productive beta sequences. A single entry per CDR3 protein holds the most common genes and DNA from its merged rows. The table for this sample lists fewer than 1,000,000 distinct CDR3 sequences; roughly 31% of them were counted only once. The ten largest clones capture about 14% of the sample. The sample's treatment or condition label is to be understood as: in vitro stimulation with specific CMV peptide epitopes to enrich CMV-specific T cells. Their recognized antigens are unknown. Material: cultured CD8+ T cells from PBMCs, obtained from culture after CMV antigen stimulation. The receptors were sampled from a human donor in good health (CMV status not recorded). Some clones in this sample may be carry-over from other donors' samples.

This clonotype was observed at least ten times. The DNA of the CDR3 is TGTGCCATCAGTGAAGCACAGTGGGGACAAGAGACCCAGTACTTC. It specifies CAISEAQWGQETQYF. The chain uses TRBV10-3 and TRBJ2-5; D not certain. The germline CDR1 and CDR2 sequences are ENHRY and SYGVKD. V was shortened by 3 bases and J by 2 bases, with 13 bases between the two germline ends. The CDR3 runs to 15 residues.

The V and J genes are TRBV11-2 and TRBJ1-1, with 9 positions matching TRBD1. The CDR3 consists of 16 residues. Germline V lookup: CDR1 SGHAT, CDR2 FQNNGV. The V and J ends lost 4 bases and 5 bases, in that order; junction bases with no gene match: 11. CDR3 in amino acids: CASSSWDRESGTEAFF. CDR3 nucleotides: TGTGCCAGCAGCTCCTGGGACAGGGAAAGTGGTACTGAAGCTTTCTTT.

This clonotype was seen a handful of times. This chain uses TRBV11-2 with TRBJ2-7; no firm D call. V was clipped by 2 bases and J by 4 bases, with 15 bases between them. Germline V CDR1 and CDR2: SGHAT, FQNNGV. CDR3 size: 15 residues. CDR3 coding DNA: TGTGCCAGCAGCTTATCGACCGCCATTACGTACGAGCAGTACTTC. Translating gives CASSLSTAITYEQYF.

There are a few counts of this clonotype. The chain employs TRBV6-2 or TRBV6-3 and TRBJ2-5; D is undetermined. Germline V lookup: CDR1 MNHEY, CDR2 SVGEGT. The V and J ends lost 1 base and 13 bases respectively, with 13 bases between them. The CDR3 loop spans 12 amino acids. CDR3 bases: TGTGCCAGCAGTTACTTTAAGAGAGACCGGTACTTC. The encoded protein is CASSYFKRDRYF.

This clonotype occurred many times. The J gene is TRBJ2-1, the V gene TRBV7-2, with TRBD2 identical over 14 bases. V lost 4 bases, J lost 9 bases, and 14 bases stayed unmatched. Germline CDR1 and CDR2: SGHTA and FQGNSA. The CDR3 totals 18 residues. Here the CDR3 DNA reads TGTGCCAGCAGCTCCCGACCCCGACTAGCGGGGGGGCTTAGTGAGCAGTTCTTC. It encodes CASSSRPRLAGGLSEQFF.

V is TRBV7-9 and J is TRBJ2-1; TRBD1 aligns across 8 bases. J gave up 9 bases and V 5 bases, and 12 bases lay outside the gene matches. CDR3 length: 15 residues. The germline V gene has CDR1 SEHNR and CDR2 FQNEAQ (reference sequence). As DNA, the CDR3 is TGTGCCAGCAGCCCCCCAGGGGGCAAGGTTGGTGAGCAGTTCTTC. It specifies CASSPPGGKVGEQFF.

V is TRBV20-1 and J is TRBJ1-1; the match to TRBD1 covers 8 bases. The CDR3 totals 13 residues. Trimming removed 1 base from V and 5 bases from J; junction bases left unmatched: 3. Germline V lookup: CDR1 DFQATT, CDR2 SNEGSKA (reference sequence). Here the CDR3 DNA reads TGCAGTGCTAGAGGACAGGGGTTAACTGAAGCTTTCTTT. Amino acids: CSARGQGLTEAFF.

This chain connects TRBV24-1 to TRBJ2-2; D remains unclear. There are 13 residues in the CDR3. Germline CDR1 reads KGHDR; CDR2 reads SFDVKD. V was cut by 3 bases and J by 7 bases, with 8 bases left in between. The CDR3 sequence is CATSDRVGGELFF. CDR3 nucleotide sequence: TGTGCCACCAGTGATCGTGTTGGCGGGGAGCTGTTTTTT.

In this sample, this clonotype turned up many times. V usage is TRBV7-8 and J usage is TRBJ1-6; D ambiguous. Trimming removed 5 bases from V and 9 bases from J, with 20 bases in between. Germline V gene lookup returns CDR1 SGHVS and CDR2 FQNEAQ. The CDR3 contains 16 residues. The CDR3 region has the DNA TGTGCCAGCAGCCTACTCGGTTACGGGTTGAGTTCACCCCTCCACTTT. Translating it yields CASSLLGYGLSSPLHF.

This clonotype was counted ten times or more. This chain links TRBV7-9 with TRBJ2-3; tentative D call: TRBD1 (5 bases). Germline CDR1 is SEHNR and CDR2 is FQNEAQ (reference sequence). This CDR3 has 16 amino acids. V lost 1 base to trimming and J lost 0 bases, with 11 bases between them. The CDR3 region has the DNA TGTGCCAGCAGCTTAGATCAAGGGGAAAGCACAGATACGCAGTATTTT. Its protein is CASSLDQGESTDTQYF. Complete variable domain (other parts from reference TRBV7-9 and TRBJ2-3): DTGVSQNPRHKITKRGQNVTFRCDPISEHNRLYWYRQTLGQGPEFLTYFQNEAQLEKSRLLSDRFSAERPKGSFSTLEIQRTEQGDSAMYLCASSLDQGESTDTQYFGPGTRLTVL.

In its sample, this clonotype was seen a few times. The CDR3 DNA is TGTGCCAGCAGTCCCTTGCGCCACTGGGACTATGGCTACACCTTC. This translates into CASSPLRHWDYGYTF. The chain has TRBV27 and TRBJ1-2; no clear D gene. Germline V gene data show CDR1 as MNHEY and CDR2 as SMNVEV (reference sequence). The CDR3 is made up of 15 amino acids. V was shortened by 5 bases and J by 3 bases, with 16 bases between the two germline ends.

The J gene is TRBJ2-1, the V gene TRBV12-3 or TRBV12-4; D might be TRBD2 (5 bases). The CDR3 is made up of 15 amino acids. The V gene lost 6 bases and the J gene lost 0 bases, with 12 bases spanning the gap. CDR3 loop: CASSLDGNSYNEQFF. The CDR3 DNA sequence: TGTGCCAGCAGCCTGGACGGGAACTCCTACAATGAGCAGTTCTTC.

The V gene is TRBV7-6, the J gene TRBJ2-5; D may correspond to TRBD1 or TRBD2 (6 bases each). Germline V CDR1 and CDR2: SGHVS, FNYEAQ. V dropped 5 bases and J dropped 7 bases, with 14 bases sitting between them. This CDR3 spans 13 amino acids. DNA for the CDR3: TGTGCCAGCAGCCCATGGGGGGCAAGGACCCAGTACTTC. Protein product: CASSPWGARTQYF. The variable domain in full, with the rest retrieved from reference TRBV7-6 and TRBJ2-5, is GAGVSQSPRYKVTKRGQDVALRCDPISGHVSLYWYRQALGQGPEFLTYFNYEAQQDKSGLPNDRFSAERPEGSISTLTIQRTEQRDSAMYRCASSPWGARTQYFGPGTRLLVL.

The chain has TRBV6-1 and TRBJ2-2, with D possibly matching TRBD2 (5 bases). Trimming removed 2 bases from V and 1 base from J, with 20 bases in between. Germline V gene lookup returns CDR1 MNHNS and CDR2 SASEGT. The CDR3 runs to 19 residues. CDR3 DNA sequence: TGTGCCAGCAGTGAATCCCCGGTGGTGACCGGGGTGAACACCGGGGAGCTGTTTTTT. Translated, it gives CASSESPVVTGVNTGELFF.

The chain links TRBV5-4 to TRBJ1-1; TRBD1 matches 7 bases. Germline values: CDR1 SGHNT, CDR2 YYREEE (reference sequence). After removal of 4 bases from V and 0 bases from J, the junction contained 9 bases not matched to a gene. There are 16 residues in the CDR3. The CDR3 protein is CASSPQGGLMNTEAFF. For the CDR3, the DNA is TGTGCCAGCAGCCCCCAGGGGGGCTTGATGAACACTGAAGCTTTCTTT.

This clonotype has more than one count but fewer than ten. J is TRBJ2-6 and V is TRBV7-2; TRBD2 matches at 11 bases. This CDR3 is built from 20 residues. CDR1 is SGHTA, CDR2 FQGNSA, per germline. The V and J ends lost 5 bases and 2 bases, in that order; junction bases with no gene match: 14. The CDR3 protein is CASSLTSGGYRGPGANVLTF. For the CDR3, the DNA is TGTGCCAGCAGCCTAACTAGCGGGGGCTACCGGGGGCCTGGGGCCAACGTCCTGACTTTC.

This clonotype was detected many times. One end of the junction is discordant with germline, which a read error may explain. The rearrangement joins TRBV7-7 to TRBJ2-1, with TRBD2 matching 10 bases. The germline CDR1 and CDR2 sequences are SSHAT and FNYEAQ (reference sequence). The CDR3 contains 16 residues. The CDR3 region is CASSLEVAGGQNEQFF. DNA for the CDR3: TGTGCTAGCAGCTTAGAAGTAGCGGGGGGCCAAAATGAGCAGTTCTTC.

The rearrangement uses TRBV5-5 and TRBJ2-7, with D possibly being TRBD2 (6 bases). The CDR3 covers 14 residues. Germline lookup yields CDR1 SGHKS and CDR2 YYEKEE (reference sequence). V gave up 3 bases and J gave up 3 bases, with 13 bases separating them. CDR3 loop: CASSSRSEGYEQYF. The CDR3 DNA sequence: TGTGCCAGCAGCTCCCGATCGGAGGGCTACGAGCAGTACTTC.

The gene calls are TRBV6-6 and TRBJ2-2; 9 bases fit TRBD1. The ends lost 4 bases at V and 4 bases at J; junction bases unmatched: 4. Germline V gene data show CDR1 as MNHNY and CDR2 as SVGAGI (reference sequence). This CDR3 comprises 15 residues. The chain's CDR3 is CASSFRDRVTGELFF. CDR3 DNA: TGTGCCAGCAGTTTCCGGGACAGGGTCACCGGGGAGCTGTTTTTT.

This sequence joins TRBV7-6 and TRBJ1-1; D may be TRBD1 (5 bases). Trimming removed 5 bases at V and 5 bases at J, with 12 bases between. The CDR3 has 13 amino acids. Germline CDR1 SGHVS, CDR2 FNYEAQ. The CDR3 protein is CASSEKGLTEAFF. The CDR3 nucleotides read TGTGCCAGCAGCGAAAAGGGACTGACTGAAGCTTTCTTT.

This clonotype was picked up a small number of times. This sequence joins TRBV19 and TRBJ1-1; D is unresolved. Germline values: CDR1 LNHDA, CDR2 SQIVND (reference sequence). Between the trimmed V and J ends, which lost 1 base and 8 bases, there was a span of 8 bases. This CDR3 is built from 12 residues. In nucleotides, the CDR3 is TGTGCCAGTAGTATAGGGTTCAGCGAAGCTTTCTTT. Its translation: CASSIGFSEAFF.

This clonotype was counted a single time. The rearrangement links TRBV6-1 to TRBJ2-3; 9 bases map to TRBD1. The CDR3 is 14 residues long. The germline V gene has CDR1 MNHNS and CDR2 SASEGT. J was trimmed by 5 bases and V by 8 bases; bases with no gene match: 8. CDR3 in DNA: TGTGCCAGCGGGTACAGGGGGCCGGGAGATACGCAGTATTTT. Translating gives CASGYRGPGDTQYF.

V gene TRBV7-9 combines with J gene TRBJ2-7, with D possibly being TRBD2 (5 bases). The ends were cut back, 5 bases at V and 3 bases at J, with 14 bases in the middle. The CDR3 is made up of 14 amino acids. Per germline, CDR1 SEHNR and CDR2 FQNEAQ (reference sequence). DNA for the CDR3: TGTGCCAGCAGCAAAGAGGGAGCCCTCTACGAGCAGTACTTC. It encodes CASSKEGALYEQYF.

This clonotype was seen a few times. The J gene is TRBJ1-1, the V gene TRBV7-9; no clear D gene. CDR1 is SEHNR, CDR2 FQNEAQ, per germline (reference sequence). The CDR3 loop spans 13 amino acids. The V end was cut by 4 bases, the J end by 4 bases, with 10 bases between. CDR3: CASSSGRRTEAFF. CDR3 DNA: TGTGCCAGCAGCTCAGGACGGCGCACTGAAGCTTTCTTT.

This clonotype has only a few counts. V usage is TRBV15 and J usage is TRBJ2-2; TRBD1 is a possible D gene (6 bases). This CDR3 is built from 16 residues. Trimming took off 3 bases at V and 7 bases at J, with 18 bases between the two ends. Germline V gene sequence: CDR1 LNHNV, CDR2 YYDKDF (reference sequence). The CDR3 spells CATSSGITGIGGELFF. Written as DNA, the CDR3 is TGTGCCACCAGCAGTGGTATAACAGGGATTGGCGGGGAGCTGTTTTTT.

V usage is TRBV7-9 and J usage is TRBJ1-1; D unclear. This CDR3 contains 15 residues. Germline V gene lookup returns CDR1 SEHNR and CDR2 FQNEAQ (reference sequence). Trimming removed 6 bases from V and 2 bases from J, with 16 bases in between. The CDR3 DNA sequence: TGTGCCAGCAGACGAAATGCGGCGGTTAACACTGAAGCTTTCTTT. Protein product: CASRRNAAVNTEAFF.

The chain couples TRBV20-1 to TRBJ2-2; weak D call: TRBD1 (6 bases). With 3 bases removed from V and 0 bases from J, the gap between germline ends came to 11 bases. There are 15 residues in the CDR3. Per the germline V gene, CDR1 is DFQATT and CDR2 is SNEGSKA (reference sequence). Written as DNA, the CDR3 is TGCAGTGCTAGCCATTGGACAGCGAACACCGGGGAGCTGTTTTTT. Translated: CSASHWTANTGELFF.

V is TRBV7-9 and J is TRBJ1-1; TRBD1 might be the D (5 bases). V gave up 0 bases and J gave up 6 bases, with 11 bases separating them. CDR1 is SEHNR and CDR2 is FQNEAQ in the germline V gene (reference sequence). This CDR3 contains 14 residues. CDR3 residues: CASSLAAGFPEAFF. CDR3 DNA: TGTGCCAGCAGCTTAGCGGCAGGGTTCCCTGAAGCTTTCTTT.